A single sample gave rise to the 16 T cell receptor beta chains below, sequenced in a study of OX40 agonist ivuxolimab in advanced cancers. Here immunoSEQ multiplex PCR was the method, and the copy in TCRdb shows in-frame clones only, minus some. The sample lists tens of thousands of clones, about 90% occurring once. The source material was CD4+ or CD8+ T cells sorted from blood, sampled in a trial of the OX40 agonist ivuxolimab. These receptors were taken from an adult with an advanced solid tumor such as melanoma, head and neck, liver or kidney cancer.

The rearrangement uses TRBV7-2 and TRBJ2-3; D possibly matches TRBD1 or TRBD2 (5 bases each). CDR1 SGHTA and CDR2 FQGNSA come from the germline V gene. The CDR3 length is 16 residues. V was cut by 5 bases and J by 1 base, with 16 bases left in between. Written as DNA, the CDR3 is TGTGCCAGCAGCCTCCGGGGCGGAGACCGCACAGATACGCAGTATTTT. Its protein is CASSLRGGDRTDTQYF.

This sequence joins TRBV5-1 and TRBJ2-2; D possibly corresponds to TRBD2 (5 bases). The ends were cut back, 0 bases at V and 2 bases at J, with 8 bases in the middle. There are 15 residues in the CDR3. Germline-derived CDR1 and CDR2 are SGHRS and YFSETQ. CDR3 sequence (DNA): TGCGCCAGCAGCTTGGCGAGGGCAAACACCGGGGAGCTGTTTTTT. This sequence encodes CASSLARANTGELFF.

V and J are TRBV5-1 and TRBJ1-1; tentative D call: TRBD1 (5 bases). Deletions cut 0 bases from V and 4 bases from J, with 7 bases between. CDR3 length: 13 amino acids. Germline values: CDR1 SGHRS, CDR2 YFSETQ. DNA for the CDR3: TGCGCCAGCAGCTTGGGAGGGGTCACTGAAGCTTTCTTT. This encodes CASSLGGVTEAFF.

The J gene is TRBJ2-1, the V gene TRBV27, with D perhaps given as TRBD1 or TRBD2 (6 bases each). This CDR3 region has 14 residues. The germline gives CDR1 MNHEY, CDR2 SMNVEV (reference sequence). V lost 6 bases to trimming and J lost 6 bases, with 15 bases between them. The CDR3 protein is CASRGGGEGNEQFF. The DNA for the CDR3 is TGTGCCAGCAGGGGGGGCGGCGAAGGCAATGAGCAGTTCTTC.

The chain has TRBV4-1 and TRBJ1-1; D is unresolved. CDR3 length equals 15 residues. Germline V gives CDR1 MGHRA, CDR2 YSYEKL. Trimming took off 0 bases at V and 0 bases at J, with 8 bases between the two ends. Here the CDR3 reads CASSQEGWLNTEAFF. In DNA form, the CDR3 reads TGCGCCAGCAGCCAAGAGGGGTGGCTGAACACTGAAGCTTTCTTT.

The V and J genes are TRBV19 and TRBJ2-7, with D perhaps TRBD2 (7 bases). V was shortened by 1 base and J by 0 bases, with 10 bases between the two germline ends. Germline V gene data show CDR1 as LNHDA and CDR2 as SQIVND (reference sequence). CDR3 length equals 15 residues. The CDR3: CASSIGGGSSYEQYF. The CDR3 region has the DNA TGTGCCAGTAGTATAGGCGGGGGCAGCTCCTACGAGCAGTACTTC.

The gene calls are TRBV29-1 and TRBJ1-3; unclear D gene. The CDR3 length is 12 residues. CDR1 is SQVTM and CDR2 is ANQGSEA in the germline V gene. Between the trimmed V and J ends, which lost 1 base and 5 bases, there was a span of 6 bases. The CDR3, as DNA: TGCAGCGTTGAAGCCTCAAGAAACACCATATATTTT. Translating gives CSVEASRNTIYF.

This clone is a singleton in its sample. V is TRBV6-5 and J is TRBJ2-2, with a weak D call TRBD1 (5 bases). V was trimmed by 7 bases and J by 7 bases, leaving 19 bases between them. This CDR3 is built from 15 residues. Germline V gene lookup returns CDR1 MNHEY and CDR2 SVGAGI. The CDR3 DNA follows: TGTGCCAGCACCCCCGAGGCAGGGTCGGGCGGGGAGCTGTTTTTT. Translation: CASTPEAGSGGELFF.

The chain employs TRBV9 and TRBJ2-1, with 10 bases identical to TRBD1. The germline gives CDR1 SGDLS, CDR2 YYNGEE. This CDR3 is 15 amino acids long. V lost 2 bases to trimming and J lost 5 bases; unmatched junction nucleotides: 4. As DNA, the CDR3 is TGTGCCAGCAGCGTCCCGGACAGGGGGGACAATGAGCAGTTCTTC. It codes for CASSVPDRGDNEQFF.

The chain's CDR3 is CSVVLGYEQYF. The CDR3 region has the DNA TGCAGCGTTGTTCTTGGCTACGAGCAGTACTTC. J is TRBJ2-7 and V is TRBV29-1; D gene ambiguous. The CDR3 length is 11 residues. Germline V CDR1 and CDR2: SQVTM, ANQGSEA. Trimming removed 4 bases from V and 3 bases from J, with 7 bases in between.

V gene TRBV29-1 combines with J gene TRBJ2-1; 10 bases align to TRBD2. CDR1 and CDR2 from the germline V gene are SQVTM and ANQGSEA. V was clipped by 1 base and J by 0 bases; unmatched bases: 15. The CDR3 is made up of 20 amino acids. In DNA, the CDR3 is TGCAGCGTTGAAGGGGTAGCGGGAGGCCCTTATTTAAGCTCCTACAATGAGCAGTTCTTC. It translates to CSVEGVAGGPYLSSYNEQFF.

This chain joins TRBV27 and TRBJ1-1; perhaps TRBD1 as D (6 bases). Germline CDR1 MNHEY, CDR2 SMNVEV (reference sequence). Trimming took 7 bases from V and 3 from J, leaving 21 bases between them. The CDR3 runs 16 residues. CDR3 sequence: CASTSGWGADDTEAFF. The CDR3 DNA reads TGTGCCAGCACCTCCGGTTGGGGGGCGGACGACACTGAAGCTTTCTTT.

This clone was seen a handful of times. The chain is built from TRBV10-3 and TRBJ1-1; 12 bases match TRBD1. V lost 1 base, J lost 4 bases, and 7 bases stayed unmatched. Germline V gives CDR1 ENHRY, CDR2 SYGVKD. This CDR3 is 17 amino acids long. The CDR3 here is CAISEWGQGAGRTEAFF. For the CDR3, the DNA is TGTGCCATCAGTGAGTGGGGACAGGGGGCAGGACGCACTGAAGCTTTCTTT.

This clone was counted once. The chain combines TRBV29-1 with TRBJ2-5; perhaps TRBD2 as D (6 bases). The germline V gene has CDR1 SQVTM and CDR2 ANQGSEA. CDR3 length: 13 residues. V was cut by 6 bases and J by 9 bases, with 20 bases left in between. In DNA, the CDR3 is TGCAGCGTCTTAACGGGGGAACAAGAACCCCAGTACTTC. Translated, it gives CSVLTGEQEPQYF.

The chain links TRBV10-3 to TRBJ2-7; the D gene is possibly TRBD2 (5 bases). V was clipped by 5 bases and J by 3 bases, with 8 bases between them. Germline CDR1 is ENHRY and CDR2 is SYGVKD. The length of the CDR3 is 12 residues. CDR3 residues: CAISSRDYEQYF. The CDR3 DNA follows: TGTGCCATCAGTAGTCGGGACTACGAGCAGTACTTC.

This clone has only one observation. V gene TRBV5-1 combines with J gene TRBJ2-1, with 10 bases fitting TRBD2. V was pared by 0 bases and J by 4 bases, with 4 bases of the junction left unmatched. CDR1 and CDR2 (germline): SGHRS, YFSETQ. The CDR3 has 16 amino acids. CDR3 residues: CASSLVGTSAYNEQFF. Here the CDR3 DNA reads TGCGCCAGCAGCTTGGTCGGGACTAGCGCGTACAATGAGCAGTTCTTC. Complete variable domain (other parts from reference TRBV5-1 and TRBJ2-1): KAGVTQTPRYLIKTRGQQVTLSCSPISGHRSVSWYQQTPGQGLQFLFEYFSETQRNKGNFPGRFSGRQFSNSRSEMNVSTLELGDSALYLCASSLVGTSAYNEQFFGPGTRLTVL.